One and the same sample provided the 10 T cell receptor beta chains below, sequenced in a study of blood T cell repertoires in COVID-19. Sequencing was performed with immunoSEQ multiplex PCR; in TCRdb, only in-frame clones are kept and a portion is missing. The sample has 63,000 or so clones, roughly 82% seen once. The material sequenced was peripheral blood. These receptors originate from a man older than 75 with active COVID-19.

The chain recombines TRBV11-2 with TRBJ2-1; 8 bases map to TRBD2. The CDR3 has 15 amino acids. The germline V gene has CDR1 SGHAT and CDR2 FQNNGV. With V trimmed by 5 bases and J by 6 bases, 9 bases remained unmatched. This CDR3 is CASSGRGGRVNEQFF. CDR3 DNA sequence: TGTGCCAGCAGCGGCCGGGGGGGCCGGGTCAATGAGCAGTTCTTC.

In this sample, this clone turned up once. Other DNA sequences in the same sample also yield this CDR3. This chain connects TRBV19 to TRBJ2-1; 10 positions agree with TRBD1. The trim removed 4 bases at V and 2 bases at J, leaving 5 bases unmatched. The CDR3 runs to 16 residues. The V gene's germline CDR1 is LNHDA and CDR2 SQIVND (reference sequence). CDR3 in DNA: TGTGCCAGTAGTAGTAGGACAGGGGGAACCTACAATGAGCAGTTCTTC. Translation: CASSSRTGGTYNEQFF.

The CDR3 coding sequence is TGTGCCAGCAGTTTTTCAGGGAAAGGGAATGAGCAGTTCTTC. Its translation: CASSFSGKGNEQFF. The rearrangement joins TRBV28 to TRBJ2-1, with a weak D call TRBD1 (5 bases). CDR3 size: 14 residues. Trimming removed 3 bases from V and 7 bases from J, with 13 bases in between. CDR1 is MDHEN and CDR2 is SYDVKM in the germline V gene.

The V and J genes are TRBV7-8 and TRBJ2-1; 12 bases match TRBD2. The CDR3 covers 17 residues. The germline CDR1 and CDR2 sequences are SGHVS and FQNEAQ. After removal of 1 base from V and 7 bases from J, the junction contained 8 bases not matched to a gene. The CDR3 nucleotides read TGTGCCAGCAGCTTAGTCCCGGTTACTAGCGGGAGGAATGAGCAGTTCTTC. Amino acid sequence: CASSLVPVTSGRNEQFF.

The V gene is TRBV6-1, the J gene TRBJ2-3; TRBD2 is a possible D gene (5 bases). The germline CDR1 and CDR2 sequences are MNHNS and SASEGT. The CDR3 sequence is 13 residues long. V was shortened by 1 base and J by 3 bases, with 5 bases between the two germline ends. The CDR3 coding sequence is TGTGCCAGCAGTGAAGGCGGGACAGATACGCAGTATTTT. Translation: CASSEGGTDTQYF.

This sequence joins TRBV28 and TRBJ2-7; weak D call: TRBD1 (6 bases). This CDR3 contains 13 residues. Trimming took 5 bases from V and 3 from J, leaving 11 bases between them. Germline V gene data show CDR1 as MDHEN and CDR2 as SYDVKM. The CDR3 sequence is CASSRTVNYEQYF. CDR3 nucleotide sequence: TGTGCCAGCAGTAGGACAGTCAACTACGAGCAGTACTTC.

This sequence joins TRBV12-3 or TRBV12-4 and TRBJ1-1, with no clear D. This CDR3 is built from 13 residues. Trimming removed 4 bases from V and 4 bases from J, with 10 bases in between. The chain's CDR3 is CASSSRGVTEAFF. CDR3 bases: TGTGCCAGCAGTTCCCGAGGTGTCACTGAAGCTTTCTTT.

This clone was counted once. The chain joins TRBV7-2 to TRBJ1-3; a weak D match, TRBD1 (5 bases). The CDR3 is made up of 18 amino acids. Germline V lookup: CDR1 SGHTA, CDR2 FQGNSA. The V end was cut by 5 bases, the J end by 4 bases, with 24 bases between. Written as DNA, the CDR3 is TGTGCCAGCAGCCGTCCCCAGGGAAGGGTTGTATCAGGAAACACCATATATTTT. Amino acid sequence: CASSRPQGRVVSGNTIYF.

The chain couples TRBV3-1 (or the pseudogene TRBV3-2) to TRBJ2-3, with TRBD2 matching over 10 bases. Germline-derived CDR1 and CDR2 are LGHDT and YNNKEL (reference sequence). The CDR3 runs 18 residues. V lost 0 bases to trimming and J lost 4 bases; unmatched junction nucleotides: 10. CDR3 residues: CASSQDTAGGPRADTQYF. CDR3 sequence (DNA): TGTGCCAGCAGCCAAGATACAGCGGGGGGGCCTAGGGCAGATACGCAGTATTTT.

This clone has more than one count but fewer than ten. This chain joins TRBV3-1 (or the pseudogene TRBV3-2) and TRBJ2-1; D is perhaps TRBD2 (6 bases). Trimming stripped 3 bases from V and 7 bases from J, with 13 bases between. This CDR3 has 14 amino acids. From germline, CDR1 is LGHDT and CDR2 YNNKEL (reference sequence). The CDR3 DNA follows: TGTGCCAGCAGCCAGGAGGTTGGGAGGAATGAGCAGTTCTTC. Protein product: CASSQEVGRNEQFF.